The 32 T cell receptor beta chains below all came from one sample that was sequenced in a study of shared clonotypes between healthy human individuals. Sequencing was performed with immunoSEQ multiplex PCR; in TCRdb, only in-frame clones are kept and a portion is missing. The repertoire includes millions of clones, approximately 94% of them detected once, and 0.14% sits in the top ten. Specimen: naive CD4+ T cells sorted from blood. Regarding subset: CD45RA+ positively selected. The receptors were gathered from a man between 18 and 29 years old in good health.

The chain combines TRBV19 with TRBJ2-7; TRBD2 aligns across 8 bases. V trimming: 2 bases; J trimming: 5 bases; junction bases outside the gene matches: 8. This CDR3 has 15 residues. Per the germline V gene, CDR1 is LNHDA and CDR2 is SQIVND (reference sequence). In nucleotides, the CDR3 is TGTGCCAGTAGTATAAGACCGGGGGGGACTGACGAGCAGTACTTC. Translation gives CASSIRPGGTDEQYF.

The chain has TRBV5-4 and TRBJ2-3; 10 bases fit TRBD2. Trimming cost V 0 bases and J 6 bases; bases outside gene matches: 19. This CDR3 comprises 20 residues. CDR1 and CDR2 from the germline V gene are SGHNT and YYREEE (reference sequence). In nucleotides, the CDR3 is TGTGCCAGCAGCTTGGATGGGCTAGCGGGGGCTTATACCGCGGGGGATACGCAGTATTTT. Protein: CASSLDGLAGAYTAGDTQYF.

This chain uses TRBV5-1 with TRBJ1-1; D is ambiguous. CDR3 length: 13 residues. Trimming cost V 3 bases and J 7 bases, with 13 bases left between them. From germline, CDR1 is SGHRS and CDR2 YFSETQ. The CDR3 DNA sequence: TGCGCCAGCAGCTCCCAATGGCGGGATGAAGCTTTCTTT. Its protein product is CASSSQWRDEAFF.

The chain has TRBV30 and TRBJ2-1; D gene unclear. Per the germline V gene, CDR1 is GTSNPN and CDR2 is SVGIG (reference sequence). The CDR3 consists of 13 residues. The CDR3 protein is CGHRAFSYNEQFF. The CDR3 region has the DNA TGTGGCCATAGGGCCTTTTCCTACAATGAGCAGTTCTTC.

This rearrangement joins TRBV10-1 to TRBJ2-2; tentatively, D is TRBD2 (6 bases). Per germline, CDR1 WNHNN and CDR2 SYGVQD (reference sequence). The CDR3 length is 13 residues. V lost 8 bases to trimming and J lost 2 bases, with 9 bases between them. CDR3 nucleotides: TGCGCCAGCGGCGGGGAAAACACCGGGGAGCTGTTTTTT. It codes for CASGGENTGELFF.

The chain links TRBV28 to TRBJ1-4, with D perhaps TRBD1 (6 bases). Germline CDR1 MDHEN, CDR2 SYDVKM. The germline V and J ends were trimmed by 3 bases and 8 bases, with 22 bases remaining between them. CDR3 length equals 17 residues. The CDR3 coding sequence is TGTGCCAGCAGTTTTATTCCGCACACAGGGATGGGGGAAAAACTGTTTTTT. Translation gives CASSFIPHTGMGEKLFF. Full variable domain (remainder filled in from reference TRBV28 and TRBJ1-4): DVKVTQSSRYLVKRTGEKVFLECVQDMDHENMFWYRQDPGLGLRLIYFSYDVKMKEKGDIPEGYSVSREKKERFSLILESASTNQTSMYLCASSFIPHTGMGEKLFFGSGTQLSVL.

The chain is built from TRBV5-1 and TRBJ2-7; maybe TRBD2 (5 bases). The CDR3 is 14 amino acids. CDR1 and CDR2 from the germline V gene are SGHRS and YFSETQ. With 4 bases removed from V and 0 bases from J, the gap between germline ends came to 11 bases. The DNA for the CDR3 is TGCGCCAGCAGCGGCGGGCCGAGCTCCTACGAGCAGTACTTC. Translating it yields CASSGGPSSYEQYF.

The chain carries TRBV5-1 and TRBJ2-1; TRBD2 matches at 8 bases. This CDR3 region has 14 residues. Germline V gene sequence: CDR1 SGHRS, CDR2 YFSETQ. The junction had 6 bases not matched to a gene; V was cut back by 4 bases and J by 6 bases. The CDR3 loop is CASSASGSPNEQFF. The CDR3 nucleotides read TGCGCCAGCAGCGCGAGCGGGAGCCCCAATGAGCAGTTCTTC.

This sequence joins TRBV6-6 and TRBJ2-2; TRBD2 matches 11 bases. CDR1 and CDR2 (germline): MNHNY, SVGAGI (reference sequence). The V segment lost 0 bases and the J segment 11 bases; nucleotides outside the gene matches: 5. CDR3 length: 15 residues. The CDR3 region is CASSYSPGLAVELFF. The DNA of the CDR3 is TGTGCCAGCAGTTACTCTCCGGGACTAGCGGTCGAGCTGTTTTTT.

J is TRBJ1-1 and V is TRBV28; 7 positions agree with TRBD1. There are 15 residues in the CDR3. Germline lookup yields CDR1 MDHEN and CDR2 SYDVKM. V gave up 4 bases and J gave up 8 bases; unmatched junction bases: 13. CDR3 in DNA: TGTGCCAGCAGTTCCTACAGGGGACTCATCACCGAAGCTTTCTTT. Residues: CASSSYRGLITEAFF.

This chain joins TRBV6-5 and TRBJ1-1, with D perhaps matching TRBD1 (6 bases). The CDR3 contains 14 residues. Between the trimmed V and J ends, which lost 6 bases and 7 bases, there was a span of 18 bases. Per germline, CDR1 MNHEY and CDR2 SVGAGI. CDR3 residues: CASSQRTESIEAFF. CDR3 DNA: TGTGCCAGCAGCCAAAGGACAGAGAGTATTGAAGCTTTCTTT.

V gene TRBV19 combines with J gene TRBJ2-3, with 11 bases matching TRBD1. J lost 2 bases, V lost 3 bases, and 1 base had no gene match. Germline loops: CDR1 LNHDA, CDR2 SQIVND (reference sequence). The CDR3 is 15 residues long. CDR3 protein: CASSMDRGLTDTQYF. The CDR3, as DNA: TGTGCCAGTAGTATGGACAGGGGGCTCACAGATACGCAGTATTTT.

In its sample, this clone was seen a few times. The chain has TRBV6-5 and TRBJ1-1; tentatively, D is TRBD1 (5 bases). Germline values: CDR1 MNHEY, CDR2 SVGAGI. The V gene lost 8 bases and the J gene lost 7 bases, with 11 bases spanning the gap. CDR3 length: 11 amino acids. The CDR3 DNA reads TGTGCCAGCGCAGGGTCCGGTGAAGCTTTCTTT. Translating it yields CASAGSGEAFF.

The chain couples TRBV5-4 to TRBJ2-1; 10 bases align to TRBD2. Looked up from germline, CDR1 is SGHNT and CDR2 is YYREEE (reference sequence). The CDR3 sequence is 15 residues long. The ends lost 10 bases at V and 3 bases at J; junction bases unmatched: 10. CDR3 DNA sequence: TGTGCCGCAAAAACCTCTAGCGGGAGCTACAATGAGCAGTTCTTC. Its translation is CAAKTSSGSYNEQFF.

The J gene is TRBJ1-1, the V gene TRBV28, with a tentative D call TRBD1 (6 bases). V lost 2 bases and J 5 bases, leaving 15 bases between the germline ends. This CDR3 contains 15 residues. Germline V gives CDR1 MDHEN, CDR2 SYDVKM. As DNA, the CDR3 is TGTGCCAGCAGTTTAAGTTCCGGGGGGCGGACTGAAGCTTTCTTT. Its protein is CASSLSSGGRTEAFF.

The chain employs TRBV30 and TRBJ2-2; possibly TRBD1 for D (5 bases). Looked up from germline, CDR1 is GTSNPN and CDR2 is SVGIG (reference sequence). The CDR3 covers 14 residues. The ends were cut back, 4 bases at V and 1 base at J, with 10 bases in the middle. Written as DNA, the CDR3 is TGTGCCTGGAAACGACAGAAGAACACCGGGGAGCTGTTTTTT. This sequence encodes CAWKRQKNTGELFF.

The rearrangement uses TRBV9 and TRBJ2-6, with 10 bases identical to TRBD1. Germline V gene sequence: CDR1 SGDLS, CDR2 YYNGEE. The length of the CDR3 is 22 residues. J lost 0 bases, V lost 3 bases, and 18 bases had no gene match. The DNA of the CDR3 is TGTGCCAGCAGCGGTACCCCGTCTACCGACAGGGGGCAAAGCTCTGGGGCCAACGTCCTGACTTTC. Its translation is CASSGTPSTDRGQSSGANVLTF.

The chain recombines TRBV7-2 with TRBJ1-3; 9 nucleotides line up with TRBD1. CDR3 length: 17 residues. With V trimmed by 5 bases and J by 2 bases, 10 bases remained unmatched. Per the germline V gene, CDR1 is SGHTA and CDR2 is FQGNSA. This CDR3 is CASSQTLWDRAGNTIYF. The CDR3 DNA reads as TGTGCCAGCAGCCAAACCCTGTGGGACAGGGCTGGAAACACCATATATTTT. The variable domain in full, with the rest retrieved from reference TRBV7-2 and TRBJ1-3, is GAGVSQSPSNKVTEKGKDVELRCDPISGHTALYWYRQSLGQGLEFLIYFQGNSAPDKSGLPSDRFSAERTGGSVSTLTIQRTQQEDSAVYLCASSQTLWDRAGNTIYFGEGSWLTVV.

This clone was found once. The sample carries other DNA sequences with the same CDR3. The chain uses TRBV30 and TRBJ2-2; unclear D gene. Trimming removed 5 bases at V and 2 bases at J, with 12 bases between. Germline V gives CDR1 GTSNPN, CDR2 SVGIG (reference sequence). CDR3 length: 14 residues. The DNA of the CDR3 is TGTGCCTGGGGCGGCCTTTTAAACACCGGGGAGCTGTTTTTT. This translates into CAWGGLLNTGELFF.

The chain carries TRBV2 and TRBJ1-1; 8 bases agree with TRBD1. Germline-derived CDR1 and CDR2 are SNHLY and FYNNEI. Trimming cost V 3 bases and J 0 bases; bases outside gene matches: 3. The CDR3 consists of 15 residues. The CDR3 loop is CASSEDRALNTEAFF. Here the CDR3 DNA reads TGTGCCAGCAGTGAGGACAGGGCGCTGAACACTGAAGCTTTCTTT. Based on the CDR3 plus reference TRBV2 and TRBJ1-1, the full variable domain is EPEVTQTPSHQVTQMGQEVILRCVPISNHLYFYWYRQILGQKVEFLVSFYNNEISEKSEIFDDQFSVERPDGSNFTLKIRSTKLEDSAMYFCASSEDRALNTEAFFGQGTRLTVV.

CDR3 DNA sequence: TGCGCCAGTCAAAAGGGACAGGCAGCCGAGCAGTACTTC. This sequence encodes CASQKGQAAEQYF. The chain uses TRBV10-1 and TRBJ2-7; TRBD1 matches 8 bases. The junction had 10 bases not matched to a gene; V was cut back by 9 bases and J by 6 bases. CDR3 length: 13 amino acids. Germline V gene data show CDR1 as WNHNN and CDR2 as SYGVQD (reference sequence).

The chain employs TRBV6-1 and TRBJ2-6, with D hard to call. V lost 7 bases, J lost 0 bases, and 4 bases lay in between. Per the germline V gene, CDR1 is MNHNS and CDR2 is SASEGT. This CDR3 spans 13 amino acids. CDR3 DNA sequence: TGTGCCAGCATCCACTCTGGGGCCAACGTCCTGACTTTC. Encoded protein: CASIHSGANVLTF.

This chain links TRBV9 with TRBJ2-5; TRBD2 agrees at 11 bases. The germline CDR1 and CDR2 sequences are SGDLS and YYNGEE. V lost 2 bases, J lost 4 bases, and 1 base stayed unmatched. This CDR3 has 14 residues. CDR3 sequence (DNA): TGTGCCAGCAGCGTGGGACTAGCGGCAGAGACCCAGTACTTC. This gives the protein CASSVGLAAETQYF.

This clone has only a few counts. This chain uses TRBV10-3 with TRBJ1-2, with unresolved D. Trimming stripped 0 bases from V and 8 bases from J, with 10 bases between. Germline values: CDR1 ENHRY, CDR2 SYGVKD. This CDR3 has 13 amino acids. In nucleotides, the CDR3 is TGTGCCATCAGTGAGTCAGGATCACCGGGCTACACCTTC. Residues: CAISESGSPGYTF.

This clone was recorded once. This chain links TRBV29-1 with TRBJ2-2, with a weak D call TRBD1 (5 bases). CDR1 and CDR2 from the germline V gene are SQVTM and ANQGSEA. The germline V and J ends were trimmed by 7 bases and 1 base, with 13 bases remaining between them. The CDR3 extends over 14 amino acids. The CDR3 reads CSATGRLNTGELFF. CDR3 bases: TGCAGCGCCACAGGACGGTTGAACACCGGGGAGCTGTTTTTT.

This rearrangement joins TRBV7-2 to TRBJ2-5; 10 bases agree with TRBD2. With V trimmed by 5 bases and J by 5 bases, 5 bases remained unmatched. This CDR3 is built from 14 residues. Looked up from germline, CDR1 is SGHTA and CDR2 is FQGNSA. The CDR3 spells CASSAGLAPETQYF. In DNA, the CDR3 is TGTGCCAGCAGCGCGGGACTAGCGCCCGAGACCCAGTACTTC.

The rearrangement joins TRBV7-2 to TRBJ2-7, with TRBD1 matching over 7 bases. V trimming: 5 bases; J trimming: 3 bases; junction bases outside the gene matches: 13. The CDR3 totals 16 residues. Germline CDR1 reads SGHTA; CDR2 reads FQGNSA. The CDR3 DNA reads TGTGCCAGCAGCGAAGAGTCAGGGGGTGGGAGCTACGAGCAGTACTTC. Amino acids: CASSEESGGGSYEQYF.

The gene calls are TRBV7-9 and TRBJ2-3, with 9 positions matching TRBD2. The CDR3 spans 15 residues. V gave up 2 bases and J gave up 6 bases; unmatched junction bases: 6. The V gene's germline CDR1 is SEHNR and CDR2 FQNEAQ (reference sequence). Here the CDR3 reads CASSLRREGRDTQYF. The DNA for the CDR3 is TGTGCCAGCAGCTTAAGGCGGGAGGGCCGGGATACGCAGTATTTT.

The rearrangement joins TRBV6-6 to TRBJ2-2, with D possibly being TRBD1 or TRBD2 (5 bases each). Germline loops: CDR1 MNHNY, CDR2 SVGAGI (reference sequence). V lost 6 bases and J 0 bases, leaving 11 bases between the germline ends. The CDR3 runs to 15 residues. The CDR3 DNA reads TGTGCCAGCAGGAGGGACGGAGCGAACACCGGGGAGCTGTTTTTT. Translation gives CASRRDGANTGELFF.

The chain carries TRBV19 and TRBJ1-4; D gene uncertain. Germline V gene sequence: CDR1 LNHDA, CDR2 SQIVND (reference sequence). The V end was cut by 6 bases, the J end by 5 bases, with 16 bases between. The CDR3 spans 15 residues. The CDR3 protein is CASSPKTAGNEKLFF. The CDR3, as DNA: TGTGCCAGTAGCCCAAAGACGGCGGGAAATGAAAAACTGTTTTTT.

This chain uses TRBV15 with TRBJ1-6; D is uncertain. The CDR3 is 16 amino acids. With 6 bases removed from V and 0 bases from J, the gap between germline ends came to 12 bases. Per germline, CDR1 LNHNV and CDR2 YYDKDF (reference sequence). The CDR3 bases are TGTGCCACCAGAGTTGCGGGAAACTCCTATAATTCACCCCTCCACTTT. This gives the protein CATRVAGNSYNSPLHF.

The chain uses TRBV5-6 and TRBJ1-4; a possible D gene is TRBD1 (6 bases). V dropped 1 base and J dropped 6 bases, with 10 bases sitting between them. Germline V lookup: CDR1 SGHDT, CDR2 YYEEEE. CDR3 length equals 14 residues. The CDR3 bases are TGTGCCAGCAGCTTGTTGAGGGGGGATGAAAAACTGTTTTTT. This translates into CASSLLRGDEKLFF.